This TCR beta chain was identified during a study of graft-versus-host responses after intestinal transplantation. Study context: Transplant types were multivisceral, liver-intestinal, or isolated intestinal.

CDR3 size: 15 residues. Germline V gene sequence: CDR1 SGHRS, CDR2 YFSETQ. With 2 bases removed from V and 7 bases from J, the gap between germline ends came to 15 bases. Generated by immunoSEQ multiplex PCR, the TCRdb table keeps only in-frame clones and is missing some. The top ten hold 1.5% to 2% of the sample, which has about 64,000 clones, approximately 90% seen once. Comment on this clone: Antigen unknown.

Study-wide results and caveats: An association linked early post-transplant HvG declines with peak circulating GvH clone levels.

The receptor was isolated from a human donor who was the organ donor for an intestinal transplant. The V and J genes are TRBV5-1 and TRBJ2-2; a weak D match, TRBD1 (5 bases). The sample was unstimulated CD8+ T cells sorted from spleen or lymph node cells, taken before transplant. CDR3: CASSFRQGGIGELFF. The CDR3 coding sequence is TGCGCCAGCAGCTTCAGGCAGGGCGGTATCGGGGAGCTGTTTTTT.